This entry lists 26 T cell receptor beta chains sequenced from one sample in a study of vaccination and CD4 T cells after COVID-19. Oncomine TCR Beta short-read sequencing was applied to DNA from cultured CD4+ T cells. MiXCR, run by TCRdb on the PCR reads, gives a single entry per CDR3 protein. The data hold around 17,000 distinct CDR3 sequences, with 35% to 45% observed a single time. These TCRs are of unknown antigen specificity. Noted treatment: roughly 11-day PBMC culture with coronavirus spike peptide pools or control peptides (ViraFEST assay). Sequencing was done on a sample of CD4+ T cells from blood, cultured in vitro. Source of these receptors: a human donor who had recovered from COVID-19.

For this clonotype: The junction departs from the called germline gene at one end, perhaps through a read error. V gene TRBV12-3 or TRBV12-4 combines with J gene TRBJ2-1, with D tentatively TRBD1 or TRBD2 (5 bases each). This CDR3 is built from 12 residues. The CDR3 sequence: CAGSLDSGEQFF. CDR3 nucleotides: TGTGCCGGCAGTTTAGACAGCGGTGAGCAGTTCTTC.

This clonotype was recorded a few times. The rearrangement links TRBV15 to TRBJ2-5; 7 nucleotides line up with TRBD2. Trimming cost V 0 bases and J 4 bases; bases outside gene matches: 8. Germline loops: CDR1 LNHNV, CDR2 YYDKDF (reference sequence). This CDR3 spans 16 amino acids. CDR3 DNA: TGTGCCACCAGCAGAGAGGAGGGGACGGGGGGAGAGACCCAGTACTTC. This translates into CATSREEGTGGETQYF.

This clonotype was picked up a small number of times. CDR3 in amino acids: CASSEGTGAYEQYF. DNA of the CDR3: TGTGCCAGCAGTGAAGGGACAGGGGCCTACGAGCAGTACTTC. The chain couples TRBV2 to TRBJ2-7, with 9 bases fitting TRBD1. Trimming removed 1 base from V and 2 bases from J; junction bases left unmatched: 0. There are 14 residues in the CDR3. Germline lookup yields CDR1 SNHLY and CDR2 FYNNEI.

This clonotype showed up just a few times. The V gene is TRBV7-8, the J gene TRBJ1-1; D not resolved. Germline V gene lookup returns CDR1 SGHVS and CDR2 FQNEAQ. Trimming took 1 base from V and 8 from J, leaving 8 bases between them. The CDR3 runs 12 residues. CDR3 protein: CASSLERTEAFF. As DNA, the CDR3 is TGTGCCAGCAGCTTAGAACGGACCGAAGCTTTCTTT.

The chain is built from TRBV2 and TRBJ1-5; 9 bases fit TRBD1. Looked up from germline, CDR1 is SNHLY and CDR2 is FYNNEI. The CDR3 consists of 15 residues. V gave up 2 bases and J gave up 2 bases; unmatched junction bases: 1. The chain's CDR3 is CASSENRGRNQPQHF. DNA for the CDR3: TGTGCCAGCAGTGAAAACAGGGGGCGCAATCAGCCCCAGCATTTT.

V gene TRBV9 combines with J gene TRBJ2-6, with unresolved D. Germline V CDR1 and CDR2: SGDLS, YYNGEE. There are 17 residues in the CDR3. V was cut by 3 bases and J by 0 bases, with 13 bases left in between. CDR3 coding DNA: TGTGCCAGCAGCGAAGCGATGACAACCTCTGGGGCCAACGTCCTGACTTTC. Translated, it gives CASSEAMTTSGANVLTF.

This clonotype was seen more than once but under ten times. CDR3 sequence reads: CASIIGISTEAFF. The CDR3 nucleotides read TGTGCCAGCATAATTGGGATAAGCACTGAAGCTTTCTTT. This rearrangement joins TRBV2 to TRBJ1-1; D is unresolved. CDR3 length: 13 residues. The V end was cut by 7 bases, the J end by 4 bases, with 13 bases between. The germline V gene encodes CDR1 SNHLY and CDR2 FYNNEI.

The chain combines TRBV12-3 or TRBV12-4 with TRBJ1-2, with TRBD1 identical over 7 bases. V shed 1 base and J 8 bases; nucleotides not matched to a gene: 4. This CDR3 is built from 13 residues. The CDR3 coding sequence is TGTGCCAGCAGTTTAGGGCAGGGGGTAGGCTACACCTTC. The encoded protein is CASSLGQGVGYTF.

V and J are TRBV20-1 and TRBJ2-2, with D tentatively TRBD2 (6 bases). Germline CDR1 reads DFQATT; CDR2 reads SNEGSKA (reference sequence). Trimming removed 3 bases from V and 2 bases from J, with 13 bases in between. CDR3 size: 15 residues. This CDR3 is CSASGLSSNTGELFF. The CDR3 DNA sequence: TGCAGTGCTAGCGGACTAAGCTCCAACACCGGGGAGCTGTTTTTT.

The chain couples TRBV4-3 to TRBJ1-5; no clear D gene. The length of the CDR3 is 14 residues. CDR1 is LGHNA and CDR2 is YSLEER in the germline V gene. V was pared by 0 bases and J by 6 bases, with 9 bases between. The CDR3: CASSQDTGSQPQHF. The CDR3 coding sequence is TGCGCCAGCAGCCAAGATACGGGGTCTCAGCCCCAGCATTTT.

As regards this clonotype: Its ends do not fully match the called genes, so a read error is possible. The chain recombines TRBV7-9 with TRBJ2-2; perhaps TRBD1 as D (6 bases). Germline CDR1 SEHNR, CDR2 FQNEAQ (reference sequence). The CDR3 has 13 residues. The CDR3 DNA reads TGTGTCAGCAGCCGATCCCGGGACAGGGAGCTGTTTTTT. It translates to CVSSRSRDRELFF. Full variable domain (rest looked up from reference TRBV7-9 and TRBJ2-2): DTGVSQNPRHKITKRGQNVTFRCDPISEHNRLYWYRQTLGQGPEFLTYFQNEAQLEKSRLLSDRFSAERPKGSFSTLEIQRTEQGDSAMYLCVSSRSRDRELFFGEGSRLTVL.

The chain recombines TRBV4-1 with TRBJ1-4; D possibly corresponds to TRBD1 (5 bases). The CDR3 loop spans 16 amino acids. CDR1 and CDR2 (germline): MGHRA, YSYEKL. Trimming stripped 3 bases from V and 4 bases from J, with 15 bases between. The DNA for the CDR3 is TGCGCCAGCAGCCACCCGCCGGGACCGCTTAATGAAAAACTGTTTTTT. The encoded protein is CASSHPPGPLNEKLFF.

This chain joins TRBV6-4 and TRBJ2-3; D is perhaps TRBD2 (5 bases). The CDR3 has 14 residues. Per the germline V gene, CDR1 is MRHNA and CDR2 is SNTAGT. Trimming removed 4 bases from V and 2 bases from J, with 10 bases in between. The CDR3 nucleotides are TGTGCCAGCAGTGGAGGCGGGCCCACAGATACGCAGTATTTT. This codes for CASSGGGPTDTQYF.

This clonotype has a handful of counts. The rearrangement uses TRBV7-9 and TRBJ1-2; D may be TRBD1 (6 bases). This CDR3 is 13 amino acids long. Germline assignment: CDR1 SEHNR and CDR2 FQNEAQ (reference sequence). Between the trimmed V and J ends, which lost 2 bases and 7 bases, there was a span of 11 bases. DNA for the CDR3: TGTGCCAGCAGCTTACTGGGGGCGCTTGGCTACACCTTC. It translates to CASSLLGALGYTF.

This clonotype was picked up one time. CDR3 residues: CSAREASTGELFF. Written as DNA, the CDR3 is TGCAGTGCTAGAGAAGCCTCCACCGGGGAGCTGTTTTTT. The chain has TRBV20-1 and TRBJ2-2; the D is unclear. Trimming removed 0 bases from V and 4 bases from J, with 6 bases in between. Germline V gene lookup returns CDR1 DFQATT and CDR2 SNEGSKA (reference sequence). The CDR3 has 13 amino acids.

The genes are TRBV6-5 and TRBJ2-3; D gene ambiguous. Trimming stripped 2 bases from V and 2 bases from J, with 14 bases between. The CDR3 loop spans 16 amino acids. The germline gives CDR1 MNHEY, CDR2 SVGAGI. This CDR3 is CASSYVLPSPTDTQYF. In DNA, the CDR3 is TGTGCCAGCAGTTACGTTCTCCCTAGTCCCACAGATACGCAGTATTTT.

This chain links TRBV7-6 with TRBJ1-1, with TRBD1 identical over 9 bases. CDR1 SGHVS and CDR2 FNYEAQ come from the germline V gene. The CDR3 runs 15 residues. Unmatched junction bases numbered 15, after V lost 5 bases and J lost 11 bases. CDR3 sequence: CASSLQTGGLMWAFF. In DNA form, the CDR3 reads TGTGCCAGCAGCCTCCAGACAGGGGGGCTTATGTGGGCTTTCTTT.

The chain joins TRBV2 to TRBJ2-1, with D uncertain. The CDR3 runs 11 residues. Trimming took 10 bases from V and 3 from J, leaving 7 bases between them. The germline CDR1 and CDR2 sequences are SNHLY and FYNNEI. The CDR3 sequence is CATGFYNEQFF. The CDR3 DNA reads as TGTGCCACAGGATTCTACAATGAGCAGTTCTTC.

The rearrangement links TRBV4-3 to TRBJ2-3; tentative D call: TRBD2 (6 bases). The CDR3 is 13 amino acids. Trimming removed 2 bases from V and 10 bases from J, with 13 bases in between. CDR1 LGHNA and CDR2 YSLEER come from the germline V gene. This CDR3 reads CASSQLTSSSQYF. For the CDR3, the DNA is TGCGCCAGCAGCCAACTCACTAGCAGTTCGCAGTATTTT.

This chain uses TRBV7-8 with TRBJ2-5, with TRBD2 matching over 8 bases. Germline-derived CDR1 and CDR2 are SGHVS and FQNEAQ. Trimming cost V 1 base and J 6 bases; bases outside gene matches: 13. This CDR3 has 17 amino acids. The CDR3 is CASSLGFIGRASKTQYF. CDR3 sequence (DNA): TGTGCCAGCAGCTTAGGCTTTATCGGGAGGGCCTCTAAGACCCAGTACTTC.

The gene calls are TRBV28 and TRBJ2-1; D tentatively fits TRBD1 or TRBD2 (6 bases each). Germline assignment: CDR1 MDHEN and CDR2 SYDVKM. The V end was cut by 5 bases, the J end by 1 base, with 12 bases between. This CDR3 is 15 amino acids long. The DNA for the CDR3 is TGTGCCAGCAGTATCCCGGGGGCATCCTACAATGAGCAGTTCTTC. Protein product: CASSIPGASYNEQFF. The full variable domain, in which reference TRBV28 and TRBJ2-1 provide the parts outside the CDR3, is DVKVTQSSRYLVKRTGEKVFLECVQDMDHENMFWYRQDPGLGLRLIYFSYDVKMKEKGDIPEGYSVSREKKERFSLILESASTNQTSMYLCASSIPGASYNEQFFGPGTRLTVL.

This rearrangement joins TRBV5-6 to TRBJ2-5; no definite D call. V dropped 5 bases and J dropped 1 base, with 12 bases sitting between them. Per the germline V gene, CDR1 is SGHDT and CDR2 is YYEEEE. CDR3 length: 14 amino acids. CDR3 loop: CASSPPGFQETQYF. CDR3 bases: TGTGCCAGCAGTCCACCCGGTTTCCAAGAGACCCAGTACTTC.

Relative to its sample, this clonotype is medium-sized (0.01 to 0.1%). This chain uses TRBV7-9 with TRBJ1-5; D is unclear. This CDR3 has 13 residues. Germline CDR1 reads SEHNR; CDR2 reads FQNEAQ (reference sequence). V was cut by 3 bases and J by 7 bases, with 10 bases left in between. The CDR3 region has the DNA TGTGCCAGCAGCTTCCGCGGGCTACAGCCCCAGCATTTT. As protein: CASSFRGLQPQHF.

This clonotype has a handful of counts. V is TRBV20-1 and J is TRBJ1-1; the D is unclear. CDR1 and CDR2 from the germline V gene are DFQATT and SNEGSKA (reference sequence). The CDR3 is 11 amino acids. V lost 6 bases, J lost 1 base, and 6 bases lay in between. The CDR3 coding sequence is TGCAGTGCCCGGGGGAACACTGAAGCTTTCTTT. Its protein is CSARGNTEAFF.

This clonotype was counted a few times. The rearrangement links TRBV7-7 to TRBJ1-6; no firm D call. Trimming pared 1 base from V and 7 bases from J, leaving 8 bases between. Germline CDR1 is SSHAT and CDR2 is FNYEAQ (reference sequence). The CDR3 totals 14 residues. The CDR3 nucleotides read TGTGCCAGCAGCTTAGGTGACACGAATTCACCCCTCCACTTT. Its protein product is CASSLGDTNSPLHF.

The gene calls are TRBV7-2 and TRBJ2-1, with D tentatively TRBD2 (5 bases). The CDR3 sequence is 12 residues long. V was trimmed by 3 bases and J by 10 bases, leaving 10 bases between them. CDR1 is SGHTA, CDR2 FQGNSA, per germline. CDR3 DNA: TGTGCCAGCAGCTTCTTTCGGGAAGAGCAGTTCTTC. Translated, it gives CASSFFREEQFF.